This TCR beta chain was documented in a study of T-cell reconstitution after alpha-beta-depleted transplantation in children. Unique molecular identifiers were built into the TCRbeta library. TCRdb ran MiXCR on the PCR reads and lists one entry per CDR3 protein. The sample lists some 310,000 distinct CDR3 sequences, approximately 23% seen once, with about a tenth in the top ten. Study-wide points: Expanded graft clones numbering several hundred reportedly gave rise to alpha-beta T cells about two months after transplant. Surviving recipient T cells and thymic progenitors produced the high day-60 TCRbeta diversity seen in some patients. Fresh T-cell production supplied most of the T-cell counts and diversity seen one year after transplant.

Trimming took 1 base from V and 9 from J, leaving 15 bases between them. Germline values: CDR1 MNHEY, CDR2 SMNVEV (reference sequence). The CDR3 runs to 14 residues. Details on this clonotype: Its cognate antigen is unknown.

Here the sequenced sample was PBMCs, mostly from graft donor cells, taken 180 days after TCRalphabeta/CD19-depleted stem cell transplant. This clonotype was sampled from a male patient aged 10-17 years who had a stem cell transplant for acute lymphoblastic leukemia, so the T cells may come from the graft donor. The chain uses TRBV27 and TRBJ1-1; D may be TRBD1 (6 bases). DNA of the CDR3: TGTGCCAGCAGTTTATTGGGGGCGCAGGGTAAAGCTTTCTTT. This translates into CASSLLGAQGKAFF.